A selection of T cell receptor beta chains follows, all from one sample in a study of blood T cell repertoires in COVID-19. TCRdb's copy holds only in-frame clones and misses some; the assay was immunoSEQ multiplex PCR. In the table there are roughly 200,000 clones, nearly 90% of which are singletons. Sample: peripheral blood. The receptors originated from a woman between 35 and 50 years old who had recovered from COVID-19. CDR3s include the opening cysteine and the closing phenylalanine or tryptophan. The order of the fields is D gene, V gene, J gene, CDR3 protein. A D gene is named only where the DNA matches it firmly.

D gene: TRBD1; V gene: TRBV11-2; J gene: TRBJ1-1; CDR3 protein: CASSVLTGGYTEAFF
D gene: NA; V gene: TRBV10-3; J gene: TRBJ1-3; CDR3 protein: CATTVFTGNTIYF
D gene: TRBD2; V gene: TRBV15; J gene: TRBJ2-1; CDR3 protein: CATSRELADNNEQFF
D gene: TRBD2; V gene: TRBV18; J gene: TRBJ2-6; CDR3 protein: CASSPTLARSSGANVLTF
D gene: NA; V gene: TRBV18; J gene: TRBJ2-7; CDR3 protein: CASSLDYEQYF
D gene: NA; V gene: TRBV25-1; J gene: TRBJ1-1; CDR3 protein: CASSPSPNTEAFF
D gene: NA; V gene: TRBV7-9; J gene: TRBJ1-5; CDR3 protein: CASSLETGITNQPQHF
D gene: NA; V gene: TRBV7-2; J gene: TRBJ1-2; CDR3 protein: CASSRRPGASYNYGYTF
D gene: TRBD1; V gene: TRBV6-5; J gene: TRBJ1-4; CDR3 protein: CASSSRTGTREKLFF
D gene: TRBD1; V gene: TRBV19; J gene: TRBJ2-7; CDR3 protein: CASSPDQRTGKSYEQYF
D gene: NA; V gene: TRBV6-4; J gene: TRBJ2-3; CDR3 protein: CASSRTQATDTQYF
D gene: NA; V gene: TRBV7-2; J gene: TRBJ1-3; CDR3 protein: CASSPTREGSGNTIYF
D gene: NA; V gene: TRBV4-2; J gene: TRBJ2-2; CDR3 protein: CASSSREGGELFF
D gene: NA; V gene: TRBV6-1; J gene: TRBJ2-7; CDR3 protein: CASSPGPSYEQYF
D gene: TRBD1; V gene: TRBV29-1; J gene: TRBJ1-4; CDR3 protein: CSVGQDEKLFF
D gene: NA; V gene: TRBV30; J gene: TRBJ2-7; CDR3 protein: CAWSRGPYEQYF
D gene: TRBD2; V gene: TRBV3-1/TRBV3-2; J gene: TRBJ2-3; CDR3 protein: CASSPWTSGIVDTQYF
D gene: NA; V gene: TRBV9; J gene: TRBJ2-1; CDR3 protein: CASSVAGNNEQFF
D gene: NA; V gene: TRBV15; J gene: TRBJ2-7; CDR3 protein: CATSRVGSSAYEQYF
D gene: NA; V gene: TRBV11-3; J gene: TRBJ2-1; CDR3 protein: CASSLVASSEEQFF
D gene: TRBD1; V gene: TRBV7-2; J gene: TRBJ2-5; CDR3 protein: CASSLVQGAGETQYF
D gene: TRBD1; V gene: TRBV28; J gene: TRBJ1-2; CDR3 protein: CASRATGDRYYGYTF
D gene: TRBD1; V gene: TRBV4-2; J gene: TRBJ2-2; CDR3 protein: CASSQGGQGNTGELFF
D gene: NA; V gene: TRBV5-3; J gene: TRBJ1-5; CDR3 protein: CARSLRYTSNQPQHF
D gene: NA; V gene: TRBV9; J gene: TRBJ1-6; CDR3 protein: CASSSDRPSPLHF
D gene: TRBD2; V gene: TRBV5-4; J gene: TRBJ2-2; CDR3 protein: CATGGGFNTGELFF
D gene: NA; V gene: TRBV27; J gene: TRBJ1-5; CDR3 protein: CASSLSAMGRLGNQPQHF
D gene: NA; V gene: TRBV12-3/TRBV12-4; J gene: TRBJ2-1; CDR3 protein: CASRESGGNEQFF
D gene: TRBD1; V gene: TRBV28; J gene: TRBJ1-2; CDR3 protein: CASSRAGTGKTNGYTF
D gene: NA; V gene: TRBV12-3/TRBV12-4; J gene: TRBJ1-6; CDR3 protein: CASRRGLGSPLHF
D gene: TRBD2; V gene: TRBV30; J gene: TRBJ2-7; CDR3 protein: CAWSAGGSSYEQYF
D gene: TRBD1; V gene: TRBV11-3; J gene: TRBJ2-1; CDR3 protein: CASSLRDSYNEQFF
D gene: TRBD2; V gene: TRBV5-1; J gene: TRBJ2-7; CDR3 protein: CASSLATSGRAASYEQYF
D gene: TRBD1; V gene: TRBV28; J gene: TRBJ2-2; CDR3 protein: CASSLQGTGEFTGELFF
D gene: TRBD1; V gene: TRBV30; J gene: TRBJ1-2; CDR3 protein: CAWRDRGGNYGYTF
D gene: NA; V gene: TRBV18; J gene: TRBJ1-1; CDR3 protein: CASSPPHGLNTEAFF
D gene: NA; V gene: TRBV28; J gene: TRBJ2-1; CDR3 protein: CASSLSYEQFF